Following are 17 T cell receptor beta chains from one sample sequenced in a study of blood T cell repertoires in COVID-19. Assay used: immunoSEQ multiplex PCR; TCRdb lists only in-frame clones, some missing. The sample has about 180,000 clones; approximately 83% are singletons. The sequenced material came from peripheral blood. Every receptor here comes from a man between 60 and 75 years old with acute or convalescent COVID-19.

V usage is TRBV5-1 and J usage is TRBJ2-2, with D perhaps matching TRBD1 (6 bases). V was pared by 3 bases and J by 3 bases, with 9 bases between. Germline V lookup: CDR1 SGHRS, CDR2 YFSETQ. The CDR3 is 14 amino acids. CDR3 region: CASSSQGDTGELFF. The CDR3 DNA follows: TGCGCCAGCAGCTCACAGGGAGACACCGGGGAGCTGTTTTTT. The complete variable domain, with remaining parts taken from reference TRBV5-1 and TRBJ2-2, reads KAGVTQTPRYLIKTRGQQVTLSCSPISGHRSVSWYQQTPGQGLQFLFEYFSETQRNKGNFPGRFSGRQFSNSRSEMNVSTLELGDSALYLCASSSQGDTGELFFGEGSRLTVL.

This clone has a handful of counts. This chain links TRBV9 with TRBJ2-1, with D perhaps matching TRBD2 (7 bases). Looked up from germline, CDR1 is SGDLS and CDR2 is YYNGEE. The CDR3 loop spans 15 amino acids. Trimming shortened V by 0 bases and J by 9 bases, and 16 bases separated the two germline ends. The CDR3 is CASSVDDQGRGEQFF. CDR3 nucleotides: TGTGCCAGCAGCGTAGATGACCAGGGGAGGGGTGAGCAGTTCTTC.

The chain combines TRBV11-3 with TRBJ2-1, with TRBD1 matching over 10 bases. The junction had 3 bases not matched to a gene; V was cut back by 1 base and J by 9 bases. The germline gives CDR1 SGHNT, CDR2 YENEEA. CDR3 size: 14 residues. CDR3 nucleotides: TGTGCCAGCAGCTTAGGGACAGGGGGTGCTGAGCAGTTCTTC. The encoded protein is CASSLGTGGAEQFF.

The chain has TRBV28 and TRBJ2-7; TRBD1 might be the D (8 bases). V lost 4 bases to trimming and J lost 4 bases, with 20 bases between them. This CDR3 is 16 amino acids long. Germline V lookup: CDR1 MDHEN, CDR2 SYDVKM. The CDR3 spells CASSSGQGKAGYEQYF. The CDR3 region has the DNA TGTGCCAGCAGTTCCGGACAGGGCAAAGCGGGGTACGAGCAGTACTTC.

The rearrangement links TRBV4-1 to TRBJ2-1, with TRBD2 matching 7 bases. V lost 4 bases, J lost 3 bases, and 6 bases stayed unmatched. The CDR3 is 15 amino acids. Germline assignment: CDR1 MGHRA and CDR2 YSYEKL. The CDR3 is CASSPRLADYNEQFF. For the CDR3, the DNA is TGCGCCAGCAGCCCTCGACTAGCCGACTACAATGAGCAGTTCTTC.

The V call is TRBV4-2, the J call TRBJ1-1; possible D gene TRBD1, 5 bases. Germline assignment: CDR1 LGHNA and CDR2 YNFKEQ. With 0 bases removed from V and 4 bases from J, the gap between germline ends came to 18 bases. The CDR3 sequence is 17 residues long. The CDR3 region is CASSQEGDGGRVTEAFF. DNA for the CDR3: TGTGCCAGCAGCCAAGAGGGGGATGGTGGGAGGGTCACTGAAGCTTTCTTT.

The chain couples TRBV7-2 to TRBJ2-1; 8 bases align to TRBD2. The CDR3 extends over 12 amino acids. V shed 1 base, J shed 15 bases, and the junction held 5 bases outside the gene matches. Per the germline V gene, CDR1 is SGHTA and CDR2 is FQGNSA. This chain's CDR3 is CASSLGEREWFF. In DNA, the CDR3 is TGTGCCAGCAGCTTAGGGGAGCGGGAGTGGTTCTTC.

The gene calls are TRBV6-6 and TRBJ2-7, with a tentative D call TRBD2 (5 bases). CDR1 is MNHNY, CDR2 SVGAGI, per germline (reference sequence). The CDR3 consists of 16 residues. Trimming removed 2 bases from V and 1 base from J, with 15 bases in between. The CDR3 coding sequence is TGTGCCAGCAGTTACGAGGTAGCGCCTACTTCCTACGAGCAGTACTTC. It codes for CASSYEVAPTSYEQYF.

This clone was observed a few times. V gene TRBV28 combines with J gene TRBJ2-7; D unresolved. Per the germline V gene, CDR1 is MDHEN and CDR2 is SYDVKM. The length of the CDR3 is 11 residues. V shed 4 bases and J shed 3 bases, with 4 bases lying between them. The chain's CDR3 is CASSSVYEQYF. DNA of the CDR3: TGTGCCAGCAGTTCTGTCTACGAGCAGTACTTC.

The chain carries TRBV27 and TRBJ2-1, with TRBD2 as a possible D gene (6 bases). This CDR3 has 16 amino acids. In germline, CDR1 is MNHEY, CDR2 SMNVEV (reference sequence). V was cut by 2 bases and J by 0 bases, with 11 bases left in between. The CDR3 region is CASSLGQAGSYNEQFF. Written as DNA, the CDR3 is TGTGCCAGCAGTTTAGGGCAAGCGGGCTCCTACAATGAGCAGTTCTTC.

This clone turned up a few times. This chain uses TRBV19 with TRBJ1-6; 7 nucleotides line up with TRBD1. The CDR3 runs 17 residues. The J segment lost 5 bases and the V segment lost 4 bases, leaving 11 bases of the junction unmatched. Germline CDR1 reads LNHDA; CDR2 reads SQIVND (reference sequence). CDR3 sequence (DNA): TGTGCCAGTAGTACAACCCCCGGGACAGCAGATAATTCACCCCTCCACTTT. Translated: CASSTTPGTADNSPLHF.

The rearrangement uses TRBV9 and TRBJ2-5, with 12 bases aligning to TRBD2. The CDR3 has 16 residues. Per germline, CDR1 SGDLS and CDR2 YYNGEE. Trimming at V came to 4 bases and at J to 5 bases, leaving 9 bases not matched to a gene. The DNA for the CDR3 is TGTGCCAGCAGCTATTTGACTAGCGGGAGCGGTGAGACCCAGTACTTC. Translation gives CASSYLTSGSGETQYF.

V usage is TRBV29-1 and J usage is TRBJ2-2, with D unclear. V was clipped by 7 bases and J by 5 bases, with 5 bases between them. The germline V gene has CDR1 SQVTM and CDR2 ANQGSEA. The CDR3 loop spans 10 amino acids. This CDR3 reads CSGHTGELFF. The CDR3 DNA is TGCAGCGGACATACCGGGGAGCTGTTTTTT.

Comments on this clone: The identical CDR3 is also encoded by other nucleotide sequences in the sample. The chain couples TRBV9 to TRBJ1-3; 8 bases agree with TRBD1. V lost 0 bases and J lost 1; bases outside the gene matches: 3. Germline loops: CDR1 SGDLS, CDR2 YYNGEE. The CDR3 sequence is 16 residues long. CDR3 nucleotides: TGTGCCAGCAGCGTAGGACAGGGGACTTCTGGAAACACCATATATTTT. It specifies CASSVGQGTSGNTIYF.

The chain is built from TRBV11-2 and TRBJ1-6, with D maybe TRBD1 (5 bases). With 1 base removed from V and 7 bases from J, the gap between germline ends came to 11 bases. Germline V gene lookup returns CDR1 SGHAT and CDR2 FQNNGV. CDR3 length: 15 amino acids. CDR3 nucleotide sequence: TGTGCCAGCAGCTTAGTTGGCAGGGTGAATTCACCCCTCCACTTT. Translation gives CASSLVGRVNSPLHF.

The rearrangement uses TRBV5-1 and TRBJ2-2; 8 bases line up with TRBD1. The J segment lost 7 bases and the V segment lost 3 bases, leaving 8 bases of the junction unmatched. CDR3 size: 15 residues. CDR1 SGHRS and CDR2 YFSETQ come from the germline V gene. In nucleotides, the CDR3 is TGCGCCAGCAGCTCATCGGGACAGGCGGGCGGGGAGCTGTTTTTT. It encodes CASSSSGQAGGELFF.

The chain has TRBV7-3 and TRBJ2-7; possible D gene TRBD1, 5 bases. V was clipped by 5 bases and J by 0 bases, with 14 bases between them. There are 15 residues in the CDR3. In germline, CDR1 is SGHTA, CDR2 FQGTGA. The CDR3 loop reads CASSPTAPSSYEQYF. The CDR3, as DNA: TGTGCCAGCAGCCCGACAGCGCCGAGCTCCTACGAGCAGTACTTC.